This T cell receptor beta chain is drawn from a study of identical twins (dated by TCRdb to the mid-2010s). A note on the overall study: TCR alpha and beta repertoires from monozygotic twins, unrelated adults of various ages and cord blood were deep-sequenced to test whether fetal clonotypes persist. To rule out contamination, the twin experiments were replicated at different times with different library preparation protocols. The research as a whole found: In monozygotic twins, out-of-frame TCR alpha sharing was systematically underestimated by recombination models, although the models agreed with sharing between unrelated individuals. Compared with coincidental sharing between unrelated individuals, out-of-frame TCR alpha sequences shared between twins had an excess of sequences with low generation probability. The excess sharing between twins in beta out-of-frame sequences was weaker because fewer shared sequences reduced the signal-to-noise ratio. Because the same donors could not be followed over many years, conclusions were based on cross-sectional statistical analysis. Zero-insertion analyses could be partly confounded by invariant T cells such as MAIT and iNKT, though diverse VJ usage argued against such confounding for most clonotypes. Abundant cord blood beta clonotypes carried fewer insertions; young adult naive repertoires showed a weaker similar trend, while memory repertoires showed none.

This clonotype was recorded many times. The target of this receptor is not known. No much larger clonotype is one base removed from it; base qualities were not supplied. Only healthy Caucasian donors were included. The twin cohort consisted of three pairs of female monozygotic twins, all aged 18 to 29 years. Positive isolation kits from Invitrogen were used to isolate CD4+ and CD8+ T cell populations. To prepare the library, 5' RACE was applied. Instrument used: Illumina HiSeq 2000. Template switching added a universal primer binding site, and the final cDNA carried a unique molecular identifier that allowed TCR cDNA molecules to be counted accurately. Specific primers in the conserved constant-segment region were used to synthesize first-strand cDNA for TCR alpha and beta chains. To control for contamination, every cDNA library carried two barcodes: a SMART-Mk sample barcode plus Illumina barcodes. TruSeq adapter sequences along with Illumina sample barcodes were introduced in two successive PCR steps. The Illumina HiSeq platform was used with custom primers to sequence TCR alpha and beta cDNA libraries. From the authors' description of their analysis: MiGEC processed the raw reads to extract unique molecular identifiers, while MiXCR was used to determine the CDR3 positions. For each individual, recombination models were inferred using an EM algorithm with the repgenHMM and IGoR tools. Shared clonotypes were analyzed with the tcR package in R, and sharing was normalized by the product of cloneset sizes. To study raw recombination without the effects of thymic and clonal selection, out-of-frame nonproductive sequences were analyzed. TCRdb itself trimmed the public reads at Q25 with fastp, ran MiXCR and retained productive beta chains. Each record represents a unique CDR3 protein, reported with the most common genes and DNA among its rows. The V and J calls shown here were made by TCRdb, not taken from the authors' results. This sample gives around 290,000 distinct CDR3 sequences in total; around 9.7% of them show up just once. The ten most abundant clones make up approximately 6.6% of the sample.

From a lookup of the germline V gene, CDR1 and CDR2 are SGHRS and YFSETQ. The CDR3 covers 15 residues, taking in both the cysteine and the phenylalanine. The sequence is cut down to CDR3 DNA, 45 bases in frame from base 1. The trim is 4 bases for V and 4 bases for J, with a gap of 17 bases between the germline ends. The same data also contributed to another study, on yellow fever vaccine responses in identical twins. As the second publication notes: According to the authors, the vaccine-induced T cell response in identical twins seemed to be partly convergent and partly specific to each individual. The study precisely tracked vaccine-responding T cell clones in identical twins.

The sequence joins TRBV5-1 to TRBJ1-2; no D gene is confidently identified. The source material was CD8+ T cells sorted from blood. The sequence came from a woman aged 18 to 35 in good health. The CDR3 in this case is CASSHNADPIYGYTF. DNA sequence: TGCGCCAGCAGCCACAATGCGGATCCAATCTATGGCTACACCTTC.